This passage covers 23 T cell receptor beta chains from one sample sequenced in a study of cytomegalovirus exposure and HLA in healthy donors. Profiled with immunoSEQ multiplex PCR; TCRdb holds only in-frame clones, not every one. The sample lists more than 85,000 clones; roughly 92% were seen once. The sample comprised PBMCs. The source is a woman between 25 and 40 years old in good health and CMV-seropositive.

The V gene is TRBV7-8, the J gene TRBJ1-2; 11 bases fit TRBD1. The CDR3 is 18 amino acids. J gave up 5 bases and V 1 base, and 12 bases lay outside the gene matches. Germline values: CDR1 SGHVS, CDR2 FQNEAQ. CDR3 protein: CASSLVSGTGGLGYGYTF. The CDR3 DNA is TGTGCCAGCAGCTTAGTATCCGGGACAGGGGGTCTGGGGTATGGCTACACCTTC.

This chain joins TRBV11-2 and TRBJ2-5; 8 bases map to TRBD2. Germline V gives CDR1 SGHAT, CDR2 FQNNGV. The CDR3 has 17 amino acids. With V trimmed by 1 base and J by 2 bases, 9 bases remained unmatched. Here the CDR3 DNA reads TGTGCCAGCAGCTTAGGTCTTAGTTCGGGAGGGCAAGAGACCCAGTACTTC. Translating gives CASSLGLSSGGQETQYF.

The V call is TRBV19, the J call TRBJ1-1; D might be TRBD1 (5 bases). From germline, CDR1 is LNHDA and CDR2 SQIVND (reference sequence). Trimming took 3 bases from V and 5 from J, leaving 16 bases between them. CDR3 size: 15 residues. CDR3 coding DNA: TGTGCCAGTAGTATCTCTCAGGGCCCCGGGACTGAAGCTTTCTTT. Translating gives CASSISQGPGTEAFF.

V gene TRBV5-1 combines with J gene TRBJ2-7; 10 bases align to TRBD1. In germline, CDR1 is SGHRS, CDR2 YFSETQ. The V segment lost 4 bases and the J segment 2 bases; nucleotides outside the gene matches: 9. This CDR3 region has 16 residues. The CDR3 reads CASSRIGTGDTYEQYF. DNA of the CDR3: TGCGCCAGCAGCCGTATAGGGACAGGGGATACCTACGAGCAGTACTTC.

The V call is TRBV6-5, the J call TRBJ2-1; 9 nucleotides line up with TRBD2. Looked up from germline, CDR1 is MNHEY and CDR2 is SVGAGI. Germline trimming cut 2 bases from V and 5 bases from J; bases unmatched to any gene: 4. This CDR3 comprises 15 residues. CDR3 in amino acids: CASSYGGRVNNEQFF. The CDR3 DNA sequence: TGTGCCAGCAGTTACGGCGGGAGGGTGAACAATGAGCAGTTCTTC.

This clone showed up just a few times. The genes are TRBV27 and TRBJ2-3, with D tentatively TRBD2 (6 bases). Germline assignment: CDR1 MNHEY and CDR2 SMNVEV (reference sequence). The CDR3 runs 15 residues. Deletions cut 3 bases from V and 3 bases from J, with 13 bases between. The DNA for the CDR3 is TGTGCCAGCAGTTTCCAGTGGGAGGAAACAGATACGCAGTATTTT. Protein: CASSFQWEETDTQYF.

In its sample, this clone was seen once. The chain couples TRBV7-9 to TRBJ2-2; TRBD2 matches 12 bases. After removal of 5 bases from V and 6 bases from J, the junction contained 7 bases not matched to a gene. The CDR3 is 16 residues long. Germline values: CDR1 SEHNR, CDR2 FQNEAQ (reference sequence). In DNA form, the CDR3 reads TGTGCCAGCAGCCCGAGGACTAGCGGGACGGCCGGGGAGCTGTTTTTT. It yields the protein CASSPRTSGTAGELFF. The full variable domain, with the rest looked up from reference TRBV7-9 and TRBJ2-2, is DTGVSQNPRHKITKRGQNVTFRCDPISEHNRLYWYRQTLGQGPEFLTYFQNEAQLEKSRLLSDRFSAERPKGSFSTLEIQRTEQGDSAMYLCASSPRTSGTAGELFFGEGSRLTVL.

The V gene is TRBV9, the J gene TRBJ2-7; TRBD1 matches 9 bases. Germline V gene data show CDR1 as SGDLS and CDR2 as YYNGEE. V gave up 3 bases and J gave up 3 bases; unmatched junction bases: 4. The CDR3 covers 14 residues. CDR3 region: CASSAGTGFYEQYF. CDR3 coding DNA: TGTGCCAGCAGCGCTGGGACAGGGTTCTACGAGCAGTACTTC. Using reference TRBV9 and TRBJ2-7 for the parts outside the CDR3, the full variable domain is DSGVTQTPKHLITATGQRVTLRCSPRSGDLSVYWYQQSLDQGLQFLIQYYNGEERAKGNILERFSAQQFPDLHSELNLSSLELGDSALYFCASSAGTGFYEQYFGPGTRLTVT.

The CDR3 is CASSAGSRDRAAPQFF. CDR3 nucleotide sequence: TGTGCCAGCAGCGCAGGAAGCCGGGACAGGGCCGCGCCGCAGTTCTTC. This rearrangement joins TRBV9 to TRBJ2-1; 9 positions match TRBD1. The junction had 16 bases not matched to a gene; V was cut back by 3 bases and J by 12 bases. CDR1 is SGDLS, CDR2 YYNGEE, per germline. CDR3 length: 16 residues.

The V call is TRBV11-2, the J call TRBJ1-4, with TRBD1 as a possible D gene (6 bases). Germline V CDR1 and CDR2: SGHAT, FQNNGV. The CDR3 runs 15 residues. Trimming cost V 5 bases and J 8 bases, with 18 bases left between them. The DNA of the CDR3 is TGTGCCAGCAGCCCCCTCGGCAGCGGGGGCGAAAAACTGTTTTTT. It translates to CASSPLGSGGEKLFF.

This sequence joins TRBV5-1 and TRBJ2-6; 9 bases match TRBD1. Germline V lookup: CDR1 SGHRS, CDR2 YFSETQ. The CDR3 runs 17 residues. J gave up 2 bases and V 3 bases, and 6 bases lay outside the gene matches. The CDR3, as DNA: TGCGCCAGCAGCTCACAGGGGGCTAAAACTGGGGCCAACGTCCTGACTTTC. Its protein is CASSSQGAKTGANVLTF.

The chain links TRBV18 to TRBJ2-6, with a weak D call TRBD1 (6 bases). The length of the CDR3 is 17 residues. The V gene lost 3 bases and the J gene lost 0 bases, with 12 bases spanning the gap. Per germline, CDR1 KGHSH and CDR2 LQKENI. CDR3 region: CASSPWTVPSGANVLTF. The CDR3 nucleotides read TGTGCCAGCTCACCCTGGACAGTGCCCTCTGGGGCCAACGTCCTGACTTTC.

The J gene is TRBJ1-2, the V gene TRBV19, with 8 bases lining up with TRBD1. Germline V CDR1 and CDR2: LNHDA, SQIVND (reference sequence). Losses at the gene ends were 6 bases for V and 2 bases for J; bases not matched to a gene: 14. This CDR3 has 17 amino acids. CDR3 coding DNA: TGTGCCAGTAGAACCAGAAACCTCACAGGGGGAAACTATGGCTACACCTTC. Protein: CASRTRNLTGGNYGYTF. The variable domain in full, with the rest retrieved from reference TRBV19 and TRBJ1-2, is DGGITQSPKYLFRKEGQNVTLSCEQNLNHDAMYWYRQDPGQGLRLIYYSQIVNDFQKGDIAEGYSVSREKKESFPLTVTSAQKNPTAFYLCASRTRNLTGGNYGYTFGSGTRLTVV.

This clone has more than one count but fewer than ten. The chain's CDR3 is CASSTWQTNEKLFF. The CDR3 coding sequence is TGTGCCAGTAGTACGTGGCAGACTAATGAAAAACTGTTTTTT. This chain uses TRBV19 with TRBJ1-4; D not resolved. The CDR3 sequence is 14 residues long. Germline CDR1 reads LNHDA; CDR2 reads SQIVND (reference sequence). V lost 4 bases to trimming and J lost 2 bases, with 8 bases between them.

The chain couples TRBV5-5 to TRBJ1-3; 7 bases match TRBD1. V dropped 4 bases and J dropped 8; count of bases not matched to a gene: 18. Germline values: CDR1 SGHKS, CDR2 YYEKEE (reference sequence). The CDR3 loop spans 17 amino acids. CDR3 bases: TGTGCCAGCAGCCTCGTACCGGGACAGTTACAGGGATACACCATATATTTT. Encoded protein: CASSLVPGQLQGYTIYF.

V is TRBV2 and J is TRBJ1-1; D not certain. The CDR3 has 15 amino acids. Per the germline V gene, CDR1 is SNHLY and CDR2 is FYNNEI. V shed 10 bases and J shed 4 bases, with 22 bases lying between them. CDR3 sequence: CATAPAGSSGTEAFF. The CDR3 nucleotides are TGTGCCACAGCTCCCGCGGGGTCGTCCGGCACTGAAGCTTTCTTT.

This sequence joins TRBV6-5 and TRBJ2-3; 8 bases align to TRBD2. The CDR3 loop spans 14 amino acids. The trim removed 6 bases at V and 0 bases at J, leaving 2 bases unmatched. The germline gives CDR1 MNHEY, CDR2 SVGAGI. The CDR3 coding sequence is TGTGCCAGCAGACGGGGGGGAAGCACAGATACGCAGTATTTT. This sequence encodes CASRRGGSTDTQYF.

This CDR3 is CASSEGGISQGHGQYF. CDR3 bases: TGTGCCAGCAGTGAAGGAGGGATCTCGCAGGGACATGGGCAGTACTTC. The rearrangement uses TRBV6-1 and TRBJ2-7; TRBD1 might be the D (6 bases). The CDR3 has 16 amino acids. Germline-derived CDR1 and CDR2 are MNHNS and SASEGT. Deletions cut 1 base from V and 9 bases from J, with 22 bases between.

The chain uses TRBV6-6 and TRBJ1-1, with D unresolved. The V and J ends lost 0 bases and 1 base respectively, with 9 bases between them. The CDR3 runs to 15 residues. The V gene's germline CDR1 is MNHNY and CDR2 SVGAGI (reference sequence). CDR3 sequence (DNA): TGTGCCAGCAGTTACTCGGCCGTCCCGAACACTGAAGCTTTCTTT. This codes for CASSYSAVPNTEAFF.

The CDR3, as DNA: TGTGCCAGCAGTAACAGGGTAGATTGGGCCGGGGAGCTGTTTTTT. Protein sequence: CASSNRVDWAGELFF. The rearrangement uses TRBV13 and TRBJ2-2; tentative D call: TRBD1 (6 bases). Between the trimmed V and J ends, which lost 6 bases and 6 bases, there was a span of 17 bases. CDR3 size: 15 residues. The germline V gene has CDR1 PRHDT and CDR2 FYEKMQ (reference sequence). Variable domain in full (rest from reference TRBV13 and TRBJ2-2): AAGVIQSPRHLIKEKRETATLKCYPIPRHDTVYWYQQGPGQDPQFLISFYEKMQSDKGSIPDRFSAQQFSDYHSELNMSSLELGDSALYFCASSNRVDWAGELFFGEGSRLTVL.

The chain has TRBV15 and TRBJ2-7, with TRBD1 identical over 7 bases. V shed 1 base and J 0 bases; nucleotides not matched to a gene: 3. The CDR3 has 15 amino acids. In germline, CDR1 is LNHNV, CDR2 YYDKDF (reference sequence). This CDR3 reads CATSRGAGGSYEQYF. In DNA form, the CDR3 reads TGTGCCACCAGCAGAGGGGCAGGGGGCTCCTACGAGCAGTACTTC.

The V gene is TRBV19, the J gene TRBJ2-1, with TRBD2 as a possible D gene (5 bases). The CDR3 consists of 14 residues. Trimming cost V 1 base and J 6 bases, with 10 bases left between them. Germline CDR1 reads LNHDA; CDR2 reads SQIVND (reference sequence). The CDR3, as DNA: TGTGCCAGTAGTATAGGTGGGAGTCCCAATGAGCAGTTCTTC. Protein product: CASSIGGSPNEQFF.

The chain has TRBV18 and TRBJ1-2, with D unresolved. Trimming pared 0 bases from V and 8 bases from J, leaving 16 bases between. This CDR3 has 15 residues. Per germline, CDR1 KGHSH and CDR2 LQKENI. The CDR3 DNA follows: TGTGCCAGCTCACCACCGTTAACGGTTAGTCGCGGCTACACCTTC. The encoded protein is CASSPPLTVSRGYTF. Based on the CDR3 plus reference TRBV18 and TRBJ1-2, the full variable domain is NAGVMQNPRHLVRRRGQEARLRCSPMKGHSHVYWYRQLPEEGLKFMVYLQKENIIDESGMPKERFSAEFPKEGPSILRIQQVVRGDSAAYFCASSPPLTVSRGYTFGSGTRLTVV.